These T cell receptor beta chains were read from a single sample in a study of cytomegalovirus exposure and HLA in healthy donors. Clones were sequenced by immunoSEQ multiplex PCR, and TCRdb holds only the in-frame ones, with some missing. The table records 150,000 to 200,000 clones, 75% to 90% of them present only once. The source material was PBMCs. The receptors originated from a boy aged 2 to 10 in good health and CMV-seronegative. Both conserved end residues are part of each CDR3. D genes are given only for firm matches. Rows give clone size only sometimes, using once, few, many, or a class for an expanded clone.

>TRBD1|TRBJ1-2|-|TRBV5-1
CASGQGQGGLLDTF
TGCGCCAGCGGCCAAGGACAGGGGGGACTGTTAGACACCTTC
>-|TRBJ2-3|-|TRBV7-8
CASRAGPDTQYF
TGTGCCAGCAGAGCGGGCCCAGATACGCAGTATTTT
>-|TRBJ2-4|once|TRBV29-1
CSAIGQSRAKNIQYF
TGCAGCGCTATAGGACAGAGTAGAGCCAAAAACATTCAGTACTTC
>TRBD1|TRBJ1-6|few|TRBV18
CASSLGQGATYNSPLHF
TGTGCCAGCTCACTAGGACAGGGGGCTACCTATAATTCACCCCTCCACTTT
>TRBD1|TRBJ2-1|once|TRBV7-8
CASSLGGQPNEQFF
TGTGCCAGCAGCTTAGGGGGACAGCCTAATGAGCAGTTCTTC
>TRBD2|TRBJ2-1|-|TRBV7-9
CSSSHGGRVYNEQFF
TGTTCCAGCAGCCACGGCGGGAGGGTGTACAATGAGCAGTTCTTC
>TRBD2|TRBJ2-6|-|TRBV18
CASSVGGLAIPSGANVLTF
TGTGCCAGCTCAGTGGGAGGACTAGCGATCCCCTCTGGGGCCAACGTCCTGACTTTC
>-|TRBJ1-2|-|TRBV5-1
CASSGSYGYTF
TGCGCCAGCTCTGGGAGCTATGGCTACACCTTC
>-|TRBJ2-5|-|TRBV7-3
CASSLTTVAQYF
TGTGCCAGCAGCTTGACTACCGTAGCCCAGTACTTC
>TRBD1|TRBJ1-1|-|TRBV5-6
CASRFQGGNTEAFF
TGTGCCAGCAGATTTCAGGGGGGGAACACTGAAGCTTTCTTT
>TRBD1|TRBJ1-1|-|TRBV4-2
CASSPDRGTEAFF
TGTGCCAGCAGCCCGGACAGGGGTACTGAAGCTTTCTTT
>TRBD2|TRBJ2-1|-|TRBV14
CASSQLRGFGEQFF
TGTGCCAGCAGCCAGCTGCGGGGGTTCGGTGAGCAGTTCTTC
>-|TRBJ1-5|-|TRBV2
CASSEPGLQPQHF
TGTGCCAGCAGTGAACCAGGGCTTCAGCCCCAGCATTTT